The 8 T cell receptor beta chains below all came from one sample that was sequenced in a study of shared clonotypes between healthy human individuals (dated by TCRdb to between 2020 and 2021). The method was the immunoSEQ multiplex PCR assay. The source is immuneACCESS, and TCRdb retained only in-frame sequences with V and J called. Part of the clones is not carried over; for the studies checked, unresolved V genes explain less than half of this, and the remainder is unexplained. The sample has roughly 1 million clones on record, around 78% of them singletons. Clones ranked in the top ten supply 0.5% to 0.6% of the sample. The sequencing input was memory CD4+ T cells from PBMCs. The intended sense of this specimen's cell subset or site label: CD45RA-negative fraction. The receptor source for this set is a young man in good health. Some clones in this sample may be carry-over from other donors' samples.

The V and J genes are TRBV9 and TRBJ2-1; a weak D match, TRBD1 (5 bases). V was cut by 3 bases and J by 0 bases, with 7 bases left in between. Germline V gene sequence: CDR1 SGDLS, CDR2 YYNGEE. This CDR3 spans 14 amino acids. The CDR3, as DNA: TGTGCCAGCAGCGACAGGACCTCCTACAATGAGCAGTTCTTC. Translating it yields CASSDRTSYNEQFF.

The chain joins TRBV7-8 to TRBJ1-5, with a possible D match to TRBD1 (6 bases). The germline V and J ends were trimmed by 2 bases and 2 bases, with 13 bases remaining between them. The germline V gene has CDR1 SGHVS and CDR2 FQNEAQ. This CDR3 has 16 amino acids. The CDR3 DNA is TGTGCCAGCAGCTTATCCAACAGGGTACGCAATCAGCCCCAGCATTTT. Residues: CASSLSNRVRNQPQHF.

The sample holds a few counts of this clone. The V gene is TRBV18, the J gene TRBJ2-1; 7 nucleotides match TRBD2. CDR1 and CDR2 (germline): KGHSH, LQKENI. The J segment lost 5 bases and the V segment lost 5 bases, leaving 9 bases of the junction unmatched. This CDR3 is 15 amino acids long. CDR3 sequence reads: CASSISASGDNEQFF. The CDR3 nucleotides are TGTGCCAGCTCAATCTCAGCTAGCGGAGACAATGAGCAGTTCTTC. The whole variable domain, remainder taken from reference TRBV18 and TRBJ2-1, is NAGVMQNPRHLVRRRGQEARLRCSPMKGHSHVYWYRQLPEEGLKFMVYLQKENIIDESGMPKERFSAEFPKEGPSILRIQQVVRGDSAAYFCASSISASGDNEQFFGPGTRLTVL.

This clone was seen only a few times. This chain joins TRBV5-1 and TRBJ2-1; D is undetermined. Trimming took 3 bases from V and 0 from J, leaving 13 bases between them. This CDR3 has 16 amino acids. Germline V gene lookup returns CDR1 SGHRS and CDR2 YFSETQ. In nucleotides, the CDR3 is TGCGCCAGCAGCTGGCTCCCAGTAAGCTCCTACAATGAGCAGTTCTTC. This sequence encodes CASSWLPVSSYNEQFF.

This clone showed up just a few times. The chain uses TRBV9 and TRBJ2-1; either TRBD1 or TRBD2 may supply D (5 bases each). CDR3 size: 13 residues. V was trimmed by 0 bases and J by 9 bases, leaving 10 bases between them. From germline, CDR1 is SGDLS and CDR2 YYNGEE. Written as DNA, the CDR3 is TGTGCCAGCAGCGTAGGAGGGACGGTTGAGCAGTTCTTC. Translating it yields CASSVGGTVEQFF.

This clone was counted between two and nine times. This chain links TRBV6-1 with TRBJ2-7, with TRBD1 as a possible D gene (5 bases). CDR1 is MNHNS and CDR2 is SASEGT in the germline V gene. The CDR3 has 14 residues. Trimming cost V 7 bases and J 3 bases, with 16 bases left between them. The CDR3 region is CASTQGYVFYEQYF. DNA for the CDR3: TGTGCCAGCACCCAGGGATATGTATTCTACGAGCAGTACTTC.

The rearrangement uses TRBV20-1 and TRBJ1-1, with D maybe TRBD1 (5 bases). Germline V gene sequence: CDR1 DFQATT, CDR2 SNEGSKA (reference sequence). Trimming left V 6 bases short and J 6 bases short, with 11 bases between. The CDR3 is made up of 11 amino acids. The CDR3 loop is CSAGGEAEAFF. The CDR3 DNA reads as TGCAGTGCCGGGGGGGAGGCTGAAGCTTTCTTT.

Note on this clone: A read error may be the cause here, since a much bigger clone is one base away. The CDR3 is CASSSTMNTEAFF. The CDR3 DNA follows: TGTGCCAGCAGTTCCACGATGAACACTGAAGCTTTCTTT. The genes are TRBV27 and TRBJ1-1, with unresolved D. This CDR3 spans 13 amino acids. The V gene lost 4 bases and the J gene lost 0 bases, with 6 bases spanning the gap. CDR1 MNHEY and CDR2 SMNVEV come from the germline V gene (reference sequence).